The 31 T cell receptor beta chains given below trace back to one sample, sequenced in a study of blood T cells in healthy people across ages. A second PCR, run for roughly 7 to 12 cycles, used a sample-barcoded 5' primer plus a J-beta primer mix. TCRdb used MiXCR to reprocess the 5' RACE reads, holding one entry per CDR3 protein. The repertoire holds approximately 1.5 million distinct CDR3 sequences, with approximately 32% as singletons. The sample consisted of blood. The origin of the receptors is a young woman in good health.

As to this clonotype: An end of the junction differs from the germline gene, which may be a read error. The gene calls are TRBV4-1 and TRBJ2-3; D ambiguous. This CDR3 has 9 amino acids. Germline V gives CDR1 MGHRA, CDR2 YSYEKL. The CDR3 is CASSQELNF. Written as DNA, the CDR3 is TGCGCCAGCAGCCAAGAGTTAAATTTT.

This clonotype was picked up a small number of times. The V gene is TRBV28, the J gene TRBJ2-1; 9 nucleotides line up with TRBD1. The trim removed 8 bases at V and 3 bases at J, leaving 11 bases unmatched. CDR3 length: 16 residues. CDR1 is MDHEN, CDR2 SYDVKM, per germline. As DNA, the CDR3 is TGTGCCAGCCTGGACAGGGGAGCTGTTAACTACAATGAGCAGTTCTTC. Amino acids: CASLDRGAVNYNEQFF.

As regards this clonotype: Relative to the germline gene, one junction end is altered; a read error may explain this. The chain has TRBV11-1 and TRBJ2-1, with 12 bases identical to TRBD2. The CDR3 is 16 residues long. The germline V gene encodes CDR1 SGHAT and CDR2 FQDESV (reference sequence). The CDR3 coding sequence is TGTGCCAACAGCCCCCTTGGACTAGCGGGACGAAATGAGCAGTTCTTC. This encodes CANSPLGLAGRNEQFF.

This clonotype was picked up a small number of times. The chain links TRBV3-1 to TRBJ2-5; D remains unclear. The J call may be faulty, since TRBJ2-7 better matches the DNA end. Germline loops: CDR1 LGHDT, CDR2 YNNKEL (reference sequence). The CDR3 spans 17 residues. The CDR3 loop reads CASSPVSGRPQRVEQYF. CDR3 DNA sequence: TGTGCCAGCAGCCCAGTCTCCGGGCGCCCCCAACGGGTCGAGCAGTACTTC.

This clonotype was observed once. A read error is possible here, since a much larger clone lies one base away. The chain has TRBV29-1 and TRBJ2-7; D gene uncertain. CDR1 and CDR2 from the germline V gene are SQVTM and ANQGSEA. The CDR3 covers 13 residues. With 7 bases removed from V and 4 bases from J, the gap between germline ends came to 17 bases. The CDR3 protein is CSGNKGPPYEQYF. The DNA for the CDR3 is TGCAGCGGAAACAAGGGCCCACCTTACGAGCAGTACTTC.

As to this clonotype: This clone may be a read error of a much larger clone one base away. V gene TRBV6-5 combines with J gene TRBJ2-5; 13 bases match TRBD2. The CDR3 totals 19 residues. Germline V lookup: CDR1 MNHEY, CDR2 SVGAGI. CDR3 loop: CASSYSMTSGGPEQEAQYF. The CDR3 coding sequence is TGTGCCAGCAGTTACTCAATGACTAGCGGGGGGCCTGAACAAGAGGCCCAGTACTTC.

The gene calls are TRBV4-1 and TRBJ2-7; tentatively, D is TRBD1 or TRBD2 (6 bases each). CDR1 and CDR2 (germline): MGHRA, YSYEKL. V was shortened by 0 bases and J by 2 bases, with 14 bases between the two germline ends. The CDR3 sequence is 16 residues long. The CDR3 region is CASSQDRGPRAYEQYF. CDR3 DNA: TGCGCCAGCAGCCAAGATCGGGGGCCGAGAGCCTACGAGCAGTACTTC.

This clonotype was counted once. The CDR3 loop is CASRAGGHYGYTF. The CDR3 region has the DNA TGTGCCAGCAGGGCAGGGGGCCACTATGGCTACACCTTC. This rearrangement joins TRBV14 to TRBJ1-2; 8 bases map to TRBD1. Germline CDR1 SGHDN, CDR2 FVKESK. The CDR3 extends over 13 amino acids. V shed 6 bases, J shed 3 bases, and the junction held 3 bases outside the gene matches.

The chain combines TRBV27 with TRBJ2-1; D not certain. The CDR3 totals 13 residues. Germline lookup yields CDR1 MNHEY and CDR2 SMNVEV (reference sequence). V shed 5 bases and J shed 6 bases, with 11 bases lying between them. CDR3 sequence (DNA): TGTGCCAGCAGTCCTACGTACCCCAATGAGCAGTTCTTC. This gives the protein CASSPTYPNEQFF.

The CDR3 loop is CASSQFWGSNQPQHF. The CDR3 DNA reads TGTGCCAGCAGCCAATTTTGGGGGAGCAATCAGCCCCAGCATTTT. The chain links TRBV4-2 to TRBJ1-5; a weak D match, TRBD1 (5 bases). Germline loops: CDR1 LGHNA, CDR2 YNFKEQ. CDR3 length: 15 amino acids. V lost 2 bases, J lost 1 base, and 9 bases lay in between.

This clonotype was recorded many times. The genes are TRBV9 and TRBJ2-4, with 14 bases identical to TRBD2. The CDR3 extends over 17 amino acids. The ends lost 2 bases at V and 7 bases at J; junction bases unmatched: 8. Per the germline V gene, CDR1 is SGDLS and CDR2 is YYNGEE. CDR3 protein: CASSVGTSGSGSNIQYF. The DNA for the CDR3 is TGTGCCAGCAGCGTTGGGACTAGCGGGAGCGGGTCGAACATTCAGTACTTC.

The gene calls are TRBV11-2 and TRBJ2-1; TRBD2 agrees at 7 bases. Germline CDR1 reads SGHAT; CDR2 reads FQNNGV. The CDR3 spans 18 residues. With V trimmed by 1 base and J by 5 bases, 14 bases remained unmatched. CDR3 residues: CASSLGGGLAGRDNEQFF. CDR3 DNA: TGTGCCAGCAGCTTAGGGGGGGGGTTGGCAGGGAGGGACAATGAGCAGTTCTTC. The whole variable domain, remainder taken from reference TRBV11-2 and TRBJ2-1, is EAGVAQSPRYKIIEKRQSVAFWCNPISGHATLYWYQQILGQGPKLLIQFQNNGVVDDSQLPKDRFSAERLKGVDSTLKIQPAKLEDSAVYLCASSLGGGLAGRDNEQFFGPGTRLTVL.

This clonotype turned up a few times. The CDR3 coding sequence is TGTGCCAGCAGCACCCAGGGACGGGCCTATGGCTACACCTTC. Its protein is CASSTQGRAYGYTF. This sequence joins TRBV21-1 and TRBJ1-2; the tabulated D call, TRBD1, remains unverified against the DNA. TRBV21-1 is assigned pseudogene status. This CDR3 comprises 14 residues.

Only a few counts were recorded for this clonotype. V gene TRBV27 combines with J gene TRBJ2-1; D uncertain. V was clipped by 6 bases and J by 2 bases, with 14 bases between them. The CDR3 is 15 residues long. The V gene's germline CDR1 is MNHEY and CDR2 SMNVEV (reference sequence). The CDR3 loop reads CASSLSLTPYNEQFF. CDR3 nucleotide sequence: TGTGCCAGCAGCCTAAGCCTAACCCCCTACAATGAGCAGTTCTTC.

The V gene is TRBV3-1, the J gene TRBJ2-3, with D perhaps matching TRBD1 or TRBD2 (5 bases each). Germline-derived CDR1 and CDR2 are LGHDT and YNNKEL (reference sequence). V lost 0 bases and J 1 base, leaving 17 bases between the germline ends. The CDR3 runs to 18 residues. The CDR3 coding sequence is TGTGCCAGCAGCCAAGATTTGTCAGGGAGAGTGGGCACAGATACGCAGTATTTT. It encodes CASSQDLSGRVGTDTQYF.

The chain uses TRBV20-1 and TRBJ2-1; D is ambiguous. The germline V gene has CDR1 DFQATT and CDR2 SNEGSKA (reference sequence). The CDR3 sequence is 14 residues long. Trimming pared 4 bases from V and 4 bases from J, leaving 14 bases between. CDR3 residues: CSAKQKLWYNEQFF. The CDR3 DNA reads as TGCAGTGCTAAGCAGAAGTTGTGGTACAATGAGCAGTTCTTC.

The V and J genes are TRBV9 and TRBJ1-1; D is unresolved. The CDR3 is 13 residues long. V lost 1 base and J 5 bases, leaving 9 bases between the germline ends. Germline lookup yields CDR1 SGDLS and CDR2 YYNGEE. The CDR3 loop is CASSVSGLTEAFF. CDR3 DNA: TGTGCCAGCAGCGTAAGTGGGTTAACTGAAGCTTTCTTT.

The V gene is TRBV20-1, the J gene TRBJ1-2; 7 positions agree with TRBD1. CDR1 and CDR2 (germline): DFQATT, SNEGSKA (reference sequence). The length of the CDR3 is 13 residues. The ends lost 4 bases at V and 7 bases at J; junction bases unmatched: 9. The CDR3 sequence: CSAIRGTVTGYTF. For the CDR3, the DNA is TGCAGTGCTATCCGAGGGACAGTCACTGGCTACACCTTC.

A single count supports this clonotype. At one boundary the junction diverges from the germline segment, which might be a read error. This sequence joins TRBV12-3 or TRBV12-4 and TRBJ1-5; 7 bases are shared with TRBD1. The CDR3 extends over 15 amino acids. The CDR3 region is CASSLEGQRNLPQHF. The CDR3 DNA is TGTGCCAGCAGTTTAGAGGGACAGCGCAATCTGCCCCAGCATTTT.

This clonotype showed up many times. The chain carries TRBV4-1 and TRBJ2-1; D gene ambiguous. The V end lost 1 base, the J end lost 0 bases, and 10 bases lay between the germline ends. Germline CDR1 MGHRA, CDR2 YSYEKL. This CDR3 spans 16 amino acids. CDR3 region: CASSQVASSSYNEQFF. The CDR3 coding sequence is TGCGCCAGCAGCCAAGTGGCTTCAAGCTCCTACAATGAGCAGTTCTTC.

The sample holds a few counts of this clonotype. The V gene is TRBV21-1, the J gene TRBJ1-1; the table gives TRBD1 as D, unverified against the DNA. TRBV21-1 is recorded as a pseudogene. This CDR3 spans 13 amino acids. The CDR3 coding sequence is TGTGCCAGCAGCTCCCGGGCCGATACTGAAGCTTTCTTT. Its translation: CASSSRADTEAFF.

On this clonotype itself: A read error may account for a junction end that differs from germline. The rearrangement joins TRBV20-1 to TRBJ2-1; 9 nucleotides align to TRBD2. The CDR3 covers 13 residues. Germline-derived CDR1 and CDR2 are DFQATT and SNEGSKA (reference sequence). The CDR3 nucleotides read TGCAGTGCGAGCGGGGGGCTCGGGAATGATCAGTTCTTC. Protein: CSASGGLGNDQFF.

The chain joins TRBV7-8 to TRBJ2-1, with 12 bases matching TRBD2. Trimming cost V 5 bases and J 3 bases; bases outside gene matches: 8. The germline V gene encodes CDR1 SGHVS and CDR2 FQNEAQ. This CDR3 contains 17 residues. CDR3 protein: CASSDRWTSGDYNEQFF. The CDR3 DNA reads TGTGCCAGCAGCGACAGGTGGACTAGCGGGGACTACAATGAGCAGTTCTTC. Combining the CDR3 with reference TRBV7-8 and TRBJ2-1 gives the whole variable domain GAGVSQSPRYKVAKRGQDVALRCDPISGHVSLFWYQQALGQGPEFLTYFQNEAQLDKSGLPSDRFFAERPEGSVSTLKIQRTQQEDSAVYLCASSDRWTSGDYNEQFFGPGTRLTVL.

This clonotype was counted many times. The DNA for the CDR3 is TGCAGTGCTCGAGCAGGGGGCAATGGCTACACCTTC. It translates to CSARAGGNGYTF. The chain links TRBV20-1 to TRBJ1-2; the match to TRBD1 covers 8 bases. Germline-derived CDR1 and CDR2 are DFQATT and SNEGSKA (reference sequence). The CDR3 covers 12 residues. Trimming cost V 5 bases and J 6 bases; bases outside gene matches: 5.

The chain links TRBV10-3 to TRBJ1-4; maybe TRBD1 (5 bases). Germline CDR1 and CDR2: ENHRY and SYGVKD. V dropped 10 bases and J dropped 7 bases, with 10 bases sitting between them. The CDR3 extends over 11 amino acids. The CDR3 loop is CATSQGEKLFF. The DNA for the CDR3 is TGTGCCACATCCCAGGGTGAAAAACTGTTTTTT.

This clonotype has a single count. The rearrangement joins TRBV18 to TRBJ2-7, with a possible D match to TRBD1 (6 bases). Trimming pared 6 bases from V and 6 bases from J, leaving 18 bases between. The CDR3 loop spans 14 amino acids. Germline CDR1 KGHSH, CDR2 LQKENI. The CDR3 is CASSPPRTVREQYF. The CDR3, as DNA: TGTGCCAGCTCCCCTCCTAGGACAGTCCGCGAGCAGTACTTC.

The rearrangement uses TRBV5-1 and TRBJ2-5; D unresolved. The CDR3 contains 15 residues. Germline V CDR1 and CDR2: SGHRS, YFSETQ. V was cut by 5 bases and J by 0 bases, with 14 bases left in between. The CDR3 DNA reads as TGCGCCAGCAGATCAGGACCCAACTACCAAGAGACCCAGTACTTC. This translates into CASRSGPNYQETQYF.

This clonotype has just a few counts. The chain is built from TRBV30 and TRBJ2-7; D is perhaps TRBD1 (6 bases). Germline CDR1 is GTSNPN and CDR2 is SVGIG (reference sequence). V gave up 2 bases and J gave up 4 bases, with 15 bases separating them. The CDR3 spans 14 residues. The CDR3 nucleotides read TGTGCCTGGAGTCTCCGACTGGGGGCGTACGAGCAGTACTTC. Its translation is CAWSLRLGAYEQYF.

CDR3: CASSLVGASSLYEQYF. In DNA, the CDR3 is TGTGCCAGCAGCTTAGTCGGGGCCAGCTCCCTCTACGAGCAGTACTTC. This chain joins TRBV11-2 and TRBJ2-7; D might be TRBD1 or TRBD2, each matching 5 bases. CDR1 is SGHAT and CDR2 is FQNNGV in the germline V gene. V lost 1 base and J 3 bases, leaving 16 bases between the germline ends. There are 16 residues in the CDR3.

This clonotype occurred a few times. V usage is TRBV5-1 and J usage is TRBJ2-3; D not resolved. V was clipped by 3 bases and J by 0 bases, with 8 bases between them. There are 14 residues in the CDR3. CDR1 and CDR2 from the germline V gene are SGHRS and YFSETQ. The CDR3: CASSSEVSTDTQYF. The CDR3 nucleotides read TGCGCCAGCAGCTCTGAGGTTAGCACAGATACGCAGTATTTT.

The chain couples TRBV20-1 to TRBJ2-2; TRBD1 matches 7 bases. Germline trimming cut 2 bases from V and 1 base from J; bases unmatched to any gene: 1. This CDR3 is built from 14 residues. The germline CDR1 and CDR2 sequences are DFQATT and SNEGSKA (reference sequence). The CDR3 here is CSARRTGNTGELFF. The CDR3, as DNA: TGCAGTGCTAGAAGGACAGGGAACACCGGGGAGCTGTTTTTT.